What follows are 9 T cell receptor beta chains derived from one specimen sequenced in a study of neurological immune-mediated disorders. TCRdb used MiXCR to reprocess the 5' RACE reads, holding one entry per CDR3 protein. The profile shows just under 60,000 distinct CDR3 sequences, under 4.5% of them singletons. The specimen was PBMCs. These receptors all come from a woman under 40 with multiple sclerosis.

This clonotype has ten or more counts. The rearrangement joins TRBV2 to TRBJ2-6; no definite D call. The V gene lost 7 bases and the J gene lost 3 bases, with 19 bases spanning the gap. This CDR3 is built from 17 residues. Per germline, CDR1 SNHLY and CDR2 FYNNEI. CDR3 residues: CASTQTRVSLGANVLTF. The DNA for the CDR3 is TGTGCCAGCACCCAGACAAGAGTTTCCCTTGGGGCCAACGTCCTGACTTTC.

A word on this clonotype: A much larger clone lies a single base off, so this may be a read error. The chain joins TRBV12-5 to TRBJ1-5; D uncertain. The CDR3 is made up of 9 amino acids. Germline V CDR1 and CDR2: LGHNT, FRNRAP. The CDR3 nucleotides are TGTGCTGGTGGAGAGCCCCAGCATTTT. Protein sequence: CAGGEPQHF.

Within the sample, this clonotype is medium-sized. The chain joins TRBV5-1 to TRBJ2-7; possibly TRBD2 for D (6 bases). Germline V gives CDR1 SGHRS, CDR2 YFSETQ. Trimming cost V 4 bases and J 0 bases, with 17 bases left between them. The CDR3 runs 16 residues. In nucleotides, the CDR3 is TGCGCCAGCAGCCCGGATACTAGCACGTCCTCCTACGAGCAGTACTTC. It codes for CASSPDTSTSSYEQYF.

Comment on this clonotype: With a much larger clone just one base away, this may be a read error. This chain uses TRBV28 with TRBJ2-1; D may be TRBD2 (6 bases). The CDR3 runs 17 residues. From germline, CDR1 is MDHEN and CDR2 SYDVKM. Trimming stripped 7 bases from V and 1 base from J, with 20 bases between. CDR3 in DNA: TGTGCCAGCAAAATTGGGGTGGCCGGGAGATCCTACAATGAGCAGTTCTTC. It is translated as CASKIGVAGRSYNEQFF.

This clonotype was found many times. Here the CDR3 reads CSARAGGIYNEQFF. The CDR3 DNA reads TGCAGTGCTAGAGCGGGAGGCATCTACAATGAGCAGTTCTTC. The V call is TRBV20-1, the J call TRBJ2-1; 7 bases agree with TRBD2. The CDR3 has 14 residues. The trim removed 1 base at V and 3 bases at J, leaving 3 bases unmatched. Germline V gives CDR1 DFQATT, CDR2 SNEGSKA (reference sequence).

Many counts were recorded for this clonotype. The V and J genes are TRBV5-1 and TRBJ1-2; D is possibly TRBD1 (6 bases). This CDR3 spans 15 amino acids. CDR1 SGHRS and CDR2 YFSETQ come from the germline V gene. With 2 bases removed from V and 3 bases from J, the gap between germline ends came to 14 bases. In DNA, the CDR3 is TGCGCCAGCAGCTTTACGGGGGGCGCGGACTATGGCTACACCTTC. Translating it yields CASSFTGGADYGYTF.

This clonotype has ten or more counts. The rearrangement links TRBV29-1 to TRBJ2-3; 10 bases fit TRBD1. From germline, CDR1 is SQVTM and CDR2 ANQGSEA. The CDR3 totals 12 residues. The CDR3 DNA follows: TGCGGAGGGACAGGGGCTCCCGATACGCAGTATTTT. Translated: CGGTGAPDTQYF.

The chain couples TRBV5-5 to TRBJ2-3; TRBD2 matches 10 bases. This CDR3 has 16 amino acids. V shed 2 bases, J shed 3 bases, and the junction held 6 bases outside the gene matches. Germline V lookup: CDR1 SGHKS, CDR2 YYEKEE (reference sequence). The CDR3 nucleotides are TGTGCCAGCAGCTTCGAAGCGGGGGGGCAAACAGATACGCAGTATTTT. It codes for CASSFEAGGQTDTQYF.

This clonotype was counted at least ten times. This chain joins TRBV12-3 or TRBV12-4 and TRBJ2-2, with D possibly TRBD2 on 5 matching bases. This CDR3 comprises 13 residues. V was shortened by 5 bases and J by 4 bases, with 8 bases between the two germline ends. The CDR3 DNA reads TGTGCCAGCAGTCGGACTGTCACCGGGGAGCTGTTTTTT. Translation gives CASSRTVTGELFF.